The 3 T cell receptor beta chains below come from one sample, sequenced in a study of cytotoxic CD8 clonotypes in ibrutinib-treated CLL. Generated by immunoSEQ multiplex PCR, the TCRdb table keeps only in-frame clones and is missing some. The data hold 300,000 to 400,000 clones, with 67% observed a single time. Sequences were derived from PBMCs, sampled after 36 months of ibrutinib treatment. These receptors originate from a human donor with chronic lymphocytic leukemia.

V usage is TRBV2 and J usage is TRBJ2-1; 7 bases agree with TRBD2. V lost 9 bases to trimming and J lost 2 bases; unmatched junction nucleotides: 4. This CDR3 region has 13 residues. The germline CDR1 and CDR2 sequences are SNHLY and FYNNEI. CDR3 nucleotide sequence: TGTGCCAGTTTGGCGGGAGCCTACAATGAGCAGTTCTTC. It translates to CASLAGAYNEQFF.

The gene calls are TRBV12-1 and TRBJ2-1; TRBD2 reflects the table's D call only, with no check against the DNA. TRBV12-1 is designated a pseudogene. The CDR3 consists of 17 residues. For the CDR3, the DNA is TGTGCCAGCAGCCCACCCGTTCACCGAGGCCCATCCAATGAGCAGTTCTTC. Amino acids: CASSPPVHRGPSNEQFF.

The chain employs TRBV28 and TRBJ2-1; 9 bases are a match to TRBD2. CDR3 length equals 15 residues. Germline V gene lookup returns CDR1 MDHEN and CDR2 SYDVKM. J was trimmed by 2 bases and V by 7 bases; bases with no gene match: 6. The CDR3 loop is CASIGSGRPYNEQFF. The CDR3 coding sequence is TGTGCCAGCATCGGAAGCGGGAGGCCCTACAATGAGCAGTTCTTC.